The sequence of this T cell receptor (beta chain) was determined in a study of cytomegalovirus exposure and HLA in healthy donors. Study results and caveats: A further, later analysis showed that HLA-associated TCR beta chains (compared with equally common others) were more clonally expanded. Available immune exposure information covered CMV serostatus only.

About this clone itself: The target antigen is unknown.

Both 60 Vbeta primers and 13 Jbeta primers went into the PCR. Data came from immunoSEQ multiplex PCR; TCRdb stores just in-frame clones and leaves some out. The sample records about 160,000 clones, roughly 84% being singletons. The CDR3 runs 14 residues. The germline V gene encodes CDR1 SGHNT and CDR2 YYREEE (reference sequence). Losses at the gene ends were 3 bases for V and 8 bases for J; bases not matched to a gene: 7. This receptor was taken from a man over 45 in good health and CMV-seropositive. The chain has TRBV5-4 and TRBJ2-4; TRBD1 matches 8 bases. The source material was PBMCs. CDR3 nucleotides: TGTGCCAGCAGCTCGACAGGGGAATTCGACATTCAGTACTTC. Its translation is CASSSTGEFDIQYF.